These 32 T cell receptor beta chains originate from one sample sequenced in a study of vaccination and CD4 T cells after COVID-19 (dated by TCRdb to between 2021 and 2024). The library was made by PCR. Sequencing was carried out with an Illumina iSeq 100. DNA from cultured CD4+ T cells was subjected to TCR sequencing with the Oncomine TCR Beta short-read assay at the Johns Hopkins FTIC core. TCRdb took the public reads, trimmed them with fastp at Q25, ran MiXCR for clone calling and kept in-frame beta chains. CDR3 protein sequences are deduplicated, and each keeps its most common genes and DNA. The sample table records fewer than 15,000 distinct CDR3 sequences; 44% of these occur just once. More than 10% of the sample rests with the top ten. What these receptors recognize is not known. The treatment or condition label on this specimen signifies: 10-day PBMC culture with coronavirus spike peptide pools or control peptides (ViraFEST assay).

The sample taken for sequencing was CD4+ T cells from blood, cultured in vitro. These receptors all stem from a human donor who had recovered from COVID-19.

This chain connects TRBV19 to TRBJ1-6, with D perhaps matching TRBD1 (6 bases). Germline-derived CDR1 and CDR2 are LNHDA and SQIVND (reference sequence). Between the trimmed V and J ends, which lost 3 bases and 11 bases, there was a span of 14 bases. This CDR3 has 14 residues. The CDR3 is CASSINPGDAPLHF. The CDR3 nucleotides are TGTGCCAGTAGTATTAACCCAGGGGATGCACCCCTCCACTTT.

This clonotype was detected a few times. The genes are TRBV6-2 or TRBV6-3 and TRBJ1-2; 9 bases align to TRBD1. This CDR3 contains 16 residues. J gave up 3 bases and V 6 bases, and 11 bases lay outside the gene matches. The germline V gene encodes CDR1 MNHEY and CDR2 SVGEGT. Written as DNA, the CDR3 is TGTGCCAGCAGACGACAACAGGGGGCGCATTACTATGGCTACACCTTC. It specifies CASRRQQGAHYYGYTF.

The gene calls are TRBV12-3 or TRBV12-4 and TRBJ2-3, with TRBD1 identical over 9 bases. V was clipped by 5 bases and J by 2 bases; unmatched bases: 2. The CDR3 extends over 14 amino acids. In DNA, the CDR3 is TGTGCCAGCAGTACACAGGGGGCCACAGATACGCAGTATTTT. Translation: CASSTQGATDTQYF.

This chain joins TRBV20-1 and TRBJ1-1; TRBD1 matches at 9 bases. This CDR3 spans 13 amino acids. The V gene's germline CDR1 is DFQATT and CDR2 SNEGSKA (reference sequence). Trimming at V came to 2 bases and at J to 11 bases, leaving 9 bases not matched to a gene. In DNA form, the CDR3 reads TGCAGTGCTAGACCCGGGACAGGGTTCGGGGCTTTCTTT. This gives the protein CSARPGTGFGAFF.

The rearrangement joins TRBV7-6 to TRBJ1-1, with D unresolved. The germline CDR1 and CDR2 sequences are SGHVS and FNYEAQ. The CDR3 sequence is 14 residues long. V was trimmed by 5 bases and J by 1 base, leaving 11 bases between them. The CDR3 coding sequence is TGTGCCAGCAGCGCTACGACCTCGAACACTGAAGCTTTCTTT. Its translation: CASSATTSNTEAFF.

The J gene is TRBJ2-4, the V gene TRBV20-1; weak D call: TRBD1 (6 bases). From germline, CDR1 is DFQATT and CDR2 SNEGSKA (reference sequence). The CDR3 is 15 amino acids. Trimming took 5 bases from V and 6 from J, leaving 20 bases between them. Here the CDR3 DNA reads TGCAGTGCTCCGAGTAGCAGGAGAGGGGGAAACATTCAGTACTTC. Translating it yields CSAPSSRRGGNIQYF.

V usage is TRBV29-1 and J usage is TRBJ2-2, with 14 bases that match TRBD2. After removal of 7 bases from V and 3 bases from J, the junction contained 1 base not matched to a gene. Germline V CDR1 and CDR2: SQVTM, ANQGSEA. The CDR3 spans 14 residues. CDR3: CSGGLAGDTGELFF. CDR3 nucleotide sequence: TGCAGCGGGGGACTAGCGGGAGACACCGGGGAGCTGTTTTTT.

This clonotype was counted between two and nine times. The genes are TRBV12-5 and TRBJ1-5, with unresolved D. Germline values: CDR1 LGHNT, CDR2 FRNRAP. V was pared by 6 bases and J by 1 base, with 13 bases between. The CDR3 is 15 amino acids. CDR3 in DNA: TGTGCTAGTGGGACCCCCCTGTTGAGCAATCAGCCCCAGCATTTT. It specifies CASGTPLLSNQPQHF.

The chain couples TRBV9 to TRBJ2-5; 9 bases map to TRBD1. The CDR3 is made up of 16 amino acids. Germline trimming cut 4 bases from V and 4 bases from J; bases unmatched to any gene: 11. Germline V lookup: CDR1 SGDLS, CDR2 YYNGEE. CDR3 residues: CASSLTPGQGGETQYF. CDR3 nucleotide sequence: TGTGCCAGCAGCCTGACCCCGGGACAGGGCGGAGAGACCCAGTACTTC.

V gene TRBV20-1 combines with J gene TRBJ2-3; 11 bases are shared with TRBD2. J lost 3 bases, V lost 5 bases, and 1 base had no gene match. Germline V gene sequence: CDR1 DFQATT, CDR2 SNEGSKA (reference sequence). This CDR3 has 13 residues. The CDR3: CSARTSGTDTQYF. The CDR3 coding sequence is TGCAGTGCTCGGACTAGCGGGACAGATACGCAGTATTTT.

V gene TRBV3-1 combines with J gene TRBJ2-5, with TRBD2 matching over 8 bases. Germline CDR1 reads LGHDT; CDR2 reads YNNKEL (reference sequence). This CDR3 contains 13 residues. J was trimmed by 5 bases and V by 6 bases; bases with no gene match: 5. CDR3 nucleotide sequence: TGTGCCAGCAGTCGACGGGGGGGCGAGACCCAGTACTTC. Translated: CASSRRGGETQYF.

A few counts support this clonotype. The chain couples TRBV7-9 to TRBJ1-1, with D possibly matching TRBD1 (5 bases). The CDR3 is 14 amino acids. V lost 1 base and J 3 bases, leaving 9 bases between the germline ends. Germline V lookup: CDR1 SEHNR, CDR2 FQNEAQ (reference sequence). DNA for the CDR3: TGTGCCAGCAGCTTAGTAGGGGAGGACACTGAAGCTTTCTTT. It encodes CASSLVGEDTEAFF.

The chain couples TRBV6-4 to TRBJ2-1; D gene ambiguous. The CDR3 totals 11 residues. V was clipped by 10 bases and J by 9 bases, with 13 bases between them. Germline CDR1 reads MRHNA; CDR2 reads SNTAGT. CDR3 amino acids: CAIPSFTEQFF. The CDR3 DNA follows: TGTGCCATCCCCAGCTTTACTGAGCAGTTCTTC.

V gene TRBV5-1 combines with J gene TRBJ2-5, with 11 positions matching TRBD2. CDR1 is SGHRS, CDR2 YFSETQ, per germline. J gave up 3 bases and V 4 bases, and 5 bases lay outside the gene matches. This CDR3 comprises 15 residues. Here the CDR3 reads CASSPLAGGEETQYF. The CDR3 DNA sequence: TGCGCCAGCAGCCCTCTAGCGGGAGGAGAAGAGACCCAGTACTTC.

This chain uses TRBV5-1 with TRBJ2-5; D remains unclear. The germline V gene encodes CDR1 SGHRS and CDR2 YFSETQ. This CDR3 has 14 amino acids. The V and J ends lost 0 bases and 1 base respectively, with 7 bases between them. Here the CDR3 DNA reads TGCGCCAGCAGCTTGGGGGTGGGCCAAGAGACCCAGTACTTC. Protein sequence: CASSLGVGQETQYF.

This chain connects TRBV12-3 or TRBV12-4 to TRBJ2-5; tentatively, D is TRBD1 or TRBD2 (5 bases each). This CDR3 is 14 amino acids long. Trimming removed 2 bases from V and 5 bases from J, with 12 bases in between. The CDR3 region is CASSLFQGDETQYF. For the CDR3, the DNA is TGTGCCAGCAGTTTATTCCAGGGAGACGAGACCCAGTACTTC.

This chain links TRBV20-1 with TRBJ1-1, with D possibly TRBD1 on 6 matching bases. The germline CDR1 and CDR2 sequences are DFQATT and SNEGSKA (reference sequence). The CDR3 contains 14 residues. Trimming removed 2 bases at V and 0 bases at J, with 10 bases between. The CDR3 DNA reads as TGCAGTGCTAGACCTGGACAGTTGAACACTGAAGCTTTCTTT. Amino acids: CSARPGQLNTEAFF.

In its sample, this clonotype was seen a few times. The chain has TRBV20-1 and TRBJ2-1, with 8 nucleotides matching TRBD2. The CDR3 runs 15 residues. The germline CDR1 and CDR2 sequences are DFQATT and SNEGSKA (reference sequence). With 6 bases clipped from V and 8 bases from J, the junction kept 15 bases outside the gene matches. CDR3 DNA sequence: TGCAGTGCACCCACCTCGGGGGCAGCGGGAGATGAGCAGTTCTTC. This sequence encodes CSAPTSGAAGDEQFF.

This chain uses TRBV6-1 with TRBJ2-1; 7 bases are a match to TRBD2. V lost 2 bases and J lost 12; bases outside the gene matches: 10. The CDR3 is made up of 14 amino acids. Germline V gene data show CDR1 as MNHNS and CDR2 as SASEGT. This CDR3 reads CASSETWGLRGQFF. The CDR3 nucleotides are TGTGCCAGCAGTGAAACGTGGGGACTAAGGGGGCAGTTCTTC.

V usage is TRBV7-9 and J usage is TRBJ2-5; no firm D call. V dropped 6 bases and J dropped 4 bases, with 12 bases sitting between them. This CDR3 spans 13 amino acids. Germline CDR1 SEHNR, CDR2 FQNEAQ (reference sequence). The chain's CDR3 is CASSPRAVETQYF. CDR3 in DNA: TGTGCCAGCAGTCCCCGGGCAGTAGAGACCCAGTACTTC.

V and J are TRBV19 and TRBJ2-1; D possibly corresponds to TRBD2 (5 bases). Germline V gene sequence: CDR1 LNHDA, CDR2 SQIVND (reference sequence). The CDR3 extends over 12 amino acids. V was shortened by 6 bases and J by 8 bases, with 11 bases between the two germline ends. The CDR3 bases are TGTGCCAGTAGGGTCCGGGATGATGAGCAGTTCTTC. Its protein is CASRVRDDEQFF.

The gene calls are TRBV7-9 and TRBJ2-1; the match to TRBD2 covers 12 bases. CDR1 is SEHNR, CDR2 FQNEAQ, per germline (reference sequence). With V trimmed by 5 bases and J by 3 bases, 11 bases remained unmatched. The CDR3 length is 18 residues. CDR3 sequence: CASSPKPGTSGRYNEQFF. The DNA for the CDR3 is TGTGCCAGCAGCCCGAAGCCAGGGACTAGCGGGCGCTACAATGAGCAGTTCTTC.

This clonotype was counted a few times. The chain recombines TRBV20-1 with TRBJ2-1, with 12 bases fitting TRBD2. Germline V CDR1 and CDR2: DFQATT, SNEGSKA (reference sequence). The CDR3 contains 14 residues. J was trimmed by 8 bases and V by 1 base; bases with no gene match: 3. The CDR3 bases are TGCAGTGCTAGAGTTCTAGCGGGAGGGGATGAGCAGTTCTTC. It yields the protein CSARVLAGGDEQFF.

This clonotype appeared a few times. This chain joins TRBV20-1 and TRBJ1-3; TRBD1 matches at 8 bases. Germline loops: CDR1 DFQATT, CDR2 SNEGSKA (reference sequence). V dropped 6 bases and J dropped 8; count of bases not matched to a gene: 15. This CDR3 is 15 amino acids long. The CDR3 region is CSAPSRGQGHDTIYF. The CDR3 DNA is TGCAGTGCCCCCTCACGCGGACAGGGCCATGACACCATATATTTT.

The chain links TRBV10-2 to TRBJ1-6; tentatively, D is TRBD1 (6 bases). Trimming stripped 8 bases from V and 0 bases from J, with 8 bases between. Germline lookup yields CDR1 WSHSY and CDR2 SAAADI. This CDR3 contains 14 residues. The CDR3 DNA reads as TGCGCCAGCGCGGACAGCTCCTATAATTCACCCCTCCACTTT. Translating gives CASADSSYNSPLHF.

A few counts support this clonotype. CDR3 nucleotides: TGTGCCTGGAGGGGACCGTATAATTCACCCCTCCACTTT. Protein: CAWRGPYNSPLHF. This chain links TRBV30 with TRBJ1-6; a possible D gene is TRBD1 (5 bases). The CDR3 has 13 residues. The V gene's germline CDR1 is GTSNPN and CDR2 SVGIG (reference sequence). V dropped 3 bases and J dropped 4 bases, with 7 bases sitting between them. Based on the CDR3 plus reference TRBV30 and TRBJ1-6, the full variable domain is SQTIHQWPATLVQPVGSPLSLECTVEGTSNPNLYWYRQAAGRGLQLLFYSVGIGQISSEVPQNLSASRPQDRQFILSSKKLLLSDSGFYLCAWRGPYNSPLHFGNGTRLTVT.

This clonotype was found a few times. The V call is TRBV11-3, the J call TRBJ1-1; D unclear. Deletions cut 0 bases from V and 6 bases from J, with 11 bases between. This CDR3 has 14 amino acids. Germline lookup yields CDR1 SGHNT and CDR2 YENEEA. The CDR3 nucleotides are TGTGCCAGCAGCTTAGATCTGACCGCCGCTGAAGCTTTCTTT. Protein product: CASSLDLTAAEAFF.

This clonotype was seen a handful of times. CDR3 sequence: CASSPGQGLVQYF. In DNA, the CDR3 is TGTGCCAGCAGTCCGGGACAGGGTTTGGTGCAGTACTTC. V usage is TRBV27 and J usage is TRBJ2-7; 9 bases line up with TRBD1. The CDR3 is made up of 13 amino acids. V lost 5 bases to trimming and J lost 9 bases; unmatched junction nucleotides: 8. Germline CDR1 MNHEY, CDR2 SMNVEV (reference sequence).

The rearrangement uses TRBV7-2 and TRBJ2-3; 7 nucleotides align to TRBD2. J was trimmed by 2 bases and V by 5 bases; bases with no gene match: 13. This CDR3 is 17 amino acids long. CDR1 and CDR2 (germline): SGHTA, FQGNSA. CDR3 in amino acids: CASSPTRSSGYTDTQYF. The CDR3 nucleotides read TGTGCCAGCAGCCCGACTCGATCTAGCGGATACACAGATACGCAGTATTTT.

The chain joins TRBV29-1 to TRBJ1-2, with D uncertain. V lost 7 bases and J lost 4, with 10 bases in between. Germline V gene data show CDR1 as SQVTM and CDR2 as ANQGSEA. CDR3 length: 11 residues. The CDR3 sequence is CSAQYSYGYTF. Written as DNA, the CDR3 is TGCAGCGCCCAGTATTCCTATGGCTACACCTTC.

The chain uses TRBV10-3 and TRBJ1-2; D is undetermined. The V and J ends lost 4 bases and 3 bases respectively, with 12 bases between them. This CDR3 comprises 14 residues. CDR1 and CDR2 from the germline V gene are ENHRY and SYGVKD. The CDR3 sequence is CAISAGVLDYGYTF. The CDR3, as DNA: TGTGCCATCAGTGCCGGGGTGTTAGACTATGGCTACACCTTC.

This clonotype occurred a few times. The chain recombines TRBV5-1 with TRBJ2-5, with D possibly TRBD2 on 6 matching bases. V was shortened by 1 base and J by 2 bases, with 12 bases between the two germline ends. Germline V gene data show CDR1 as SGHRS and CDR2 as YFSETQ. CDR3 length: 15 residues. CDR3 amino acids: CASSLPRGSQETQYF. In DNA form, the CDR3 reads TGCGCCAGCAGCTTGCCCCGGGGGAGTCAAGAGACCCAGTACTTC.